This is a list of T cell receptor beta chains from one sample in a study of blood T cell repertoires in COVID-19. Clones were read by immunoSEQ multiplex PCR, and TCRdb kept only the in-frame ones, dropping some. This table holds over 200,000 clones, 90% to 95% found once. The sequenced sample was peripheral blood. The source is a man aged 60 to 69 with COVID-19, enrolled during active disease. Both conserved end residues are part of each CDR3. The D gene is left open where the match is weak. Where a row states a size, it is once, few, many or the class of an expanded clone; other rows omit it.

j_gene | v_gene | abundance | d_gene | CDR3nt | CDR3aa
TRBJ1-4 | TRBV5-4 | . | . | TGTGCCAGCTCCTGGGGAGGGTCTAATGAAAAACTGTTTTTT | CASSWGGSNEKLFF
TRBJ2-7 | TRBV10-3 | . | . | TGTGCCATCAGTGTGGGGACTGAATACGAGCAGTACTTC | CAISVGTEYEQYF
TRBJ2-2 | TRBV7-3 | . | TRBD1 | TGTGCCAGCAGCTTAACCGCAACGGACAGGATGGGGGAGCTGTTTTTT | CASSLTATDRMGELFF
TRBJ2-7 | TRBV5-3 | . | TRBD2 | TGTGCCAGAAGCTTCAGTTCTAGCGGTACATCCTACGAGCAGTACTTC | CARSFSSSGTSYEQYF
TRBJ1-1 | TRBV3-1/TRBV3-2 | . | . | TGTGCCAGCAGCGTAGGGACTGCTCCCACTGAAGCTTTCTTT | CASSVGTAPTEAFF
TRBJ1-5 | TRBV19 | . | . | TGTGCCAGTAGTATCTCGCGAGGAATTTATAGCAATCAGCCCCAGCATTTT | CASSISRGIYSNQPQHF
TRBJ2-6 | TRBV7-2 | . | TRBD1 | TGTGCCAGCAGCTTCGGGACAGGGTATGGCTCTGGGGCCAACGTCCTGACTTTC | CASSFGTGYGSGANVLTF
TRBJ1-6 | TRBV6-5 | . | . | TGTGCCAGCAGTTACCCCCGGGGTGAGAATTCACCCCTCCACTTT | CASSYPRGENSPLHF
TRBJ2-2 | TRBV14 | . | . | TGTGCCAGCAGCCAATTATCCCAGGGGAACACCGGGGAGCTGTTTTTT | CASSQLSQGNTGELFF
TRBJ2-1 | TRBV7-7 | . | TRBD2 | TGTGCTAGCAGCTTAGCGGGGGGTGAGCAGTTCTTC | CASSLAGGEQFF
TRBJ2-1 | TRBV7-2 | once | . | TGTGCCAGCAGCTTAACGGGTAATGAGCAGTTCTTC | CASSLTGNEQFF
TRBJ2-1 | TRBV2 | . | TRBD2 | TGTGCCAGCAGTGCGAGGACTAGCGGGAGTTGGAATGAGCAGTTCTTC | CASSARTSGSWNEQFF
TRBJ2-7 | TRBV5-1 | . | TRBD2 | TGCGCCAGCAGCTTGGACCATCTTAGCGGGCCCTACGAGCAGTACTTC | CASSLDHLSGPYEQYF
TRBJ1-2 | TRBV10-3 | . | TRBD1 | TGTGCCACCCGAGGGACAGGCCGACAAGAAGGCTACACCTTC | CATRGTGRQEGYTF
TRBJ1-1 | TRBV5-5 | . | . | TGTGCCAGCAGCGTTTCGACAGGAACTGTGAACACTGAAGCTTTCTTT | CASSVSTGTVNTEAFF
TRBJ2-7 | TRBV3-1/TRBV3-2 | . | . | TGTGCCAGCAGCCTTAGGGGTAGGGGGGAGCAGTACTTC | CASSLRGRGEQYF
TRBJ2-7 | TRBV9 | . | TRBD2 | TGTGCCAGCAGCGTAGAGGGACTAGCGAACGACGAGCAGTACTTC | CASSVEGLANDEQYF